This entry lists 22 T cell receptor beta chains sequenced from one sample in a study of blood T cell repertoires in COVID-19. Generated by immunoSEQ multiplex PCR, the TCRdb table keeps only in-frame clones and is missing some. The table lists fewer than 250,000 clones, 84% of them singletons. The sequenced sample consisted of PBMCs or T cells enriched from blood (not recorded which). Receptor source: a woman between 40 and 55 years old who had recovered from COVID-19.

The genes are TRBV6-5 and TRBJ2-5; 7 bases map to TRBD2. The CDR3 spans 14 residues. V dropped 10 bases and J dropped 3; count of bases not matched to a gene: 11. Germline assignment: CDR1 MNHEY and CDR2 SVGAGI. CDR3 in amino acids: CATNSLAQKETQYF. CDR3 nucleotides: TGTGCCACAAATTCACTAGCGCAAAAAGAGACCCAGTACTTC.

The chain carries TRBV5-1 and TRBJ2-7, with 7 bases identical to TRBD1. This CDR3 is built from 16 residues. Per germline, CDR1 SGHRS and CDR2 YFSETQ. V was pared by 4 bases and J by 2 bases, with 12 bases of the junction left unmatched. DNA of the CDR3: TGCGCCAGCAGCCCGGCCCAGACAGGGACCCCCTACGAGCAGTACTTC. It yields the protein CASSPAQTGTPYEQYF.

This sequence joins TRBV6-5 and TRBJ1-6, with D tentatively TRBD1 (6 bases). This CDR3 has 14 amino acids. V was cut by 2 bases and J by 10 bases, with 12 bases left in between. The germline gives CDR1 MNHEY, CDR2 SVGAGI. In nucleotides, the CDR3 is TGTGCCAGCAGTTACGCAGGGGTGGAATCACCCCTCCACTTT. It is translated as CASSYAGVESPLHF.

The chain combines TRBV27 with TRBJ2-1, with D uncertain. CDR3 length: 14 amino acids. Germline CDR1 and CDR2: MNHEY and SMNVEV (reference sequence). V lost 2 bases and J lost 4, with 9 bases in between. CDR3 in amino acids: CASSLGGAYNEQFF. In nucleotides, the CDR3 is TGTGCCAGCAGTTTAGGCGGAGCTTACAATGAGCAGTTCTTC.

Worth noting for this clone: This sample also contains other DNA sequences that code for the same CDR3. V usage is TRBV18 and J usage is TRBJ1-5, with D possibly being TRBD1 (6 bases). V lost 3 bases, J lost 7 bases, and 13 bases lay in between. The germline CDR1 and CDR2 sequences are KGHSH and LQKENI. This CDR3 comprises 14 residues. Here the CDR3 reads CASSPTGAVQPQHF. The CDR3 bases are TGTGCCAGCTCACCGACAGGAGCAGTACAGCCCCAGCATTTT.

V and J are TRBV6-5 and TRBJ1-3; TRBD1 aligns across 8 bases. CDR1 MNHEY and CDR2 SVGAGI come from the germline V gene. V dropped 9 bases and J dropped 4; count of bases not matched to a gene: 8. CDR3 length equals 14 residues. DNA for the CDR3: TGTGCCAGTAGCGACAGGGGAGAGGGAAACACCATATATTTT. Translation gives CASSDRGEGNTIYF.

The gene calls are TRBV6-5 and TRBJ1-2; TRBD1 aligns across 7 bases. CDR3 size: 13 residues. Looked up from germline, CDR1 is MNHEY and CDR2 is SVGAGI. Germline trimming cut 6 bases from V and 4 bases from J; bases unmatched to any gene: 5. CDR3 coding DNA: TGTGCCAGCAGGCCGACAGGGACCTATGGCTACACCTTC. This translates into CASRPTGTYGYTF.

In this sample, this clone turned up a few times. The chain carries TRBV21-1 and TRBJ2-7; the table's D call, TRBD1, was not checked against the DNA. TRBV21-1 is classified as a pseudogene. The CDR3 spans 11 residues. The CDR3 here is CASVGRGEQYF. The CDR3 DNA sequence: TGTGCCAGCGTGGGCAGGGGAGAGCAGTACTTC.

The CDR3 bases are TGTGCCAGCAGTGGTAGTCAAGCGGGGGACAATGAGCAGTTCTTC. Its translation: CASSGSQAGDNEQFF. The gene calls are TRBV2 and TRBJ2-1; TRBD2 matches at 8 bases. Per germline, CDR1 SNHLY and CDR2 FYNNEI. This CDR3 has 15 amino acids. Trimming cost V 4 bases and J 5 bases; bases outside gene matches: 7.

The chain recombines TRBV19 with TRBJ2-1; the match to TRBD2 covers 7 bases. V lost 6 bases and J lost 6; bases outside the gene matches: 11. This CDR3 contains 15 residues. Germline V lookup: CDR1 LNHDA, CDR2 SQIVND (reference sequence). DNA of the CDR3: TGTGCCAGTAGCCCTTATTCCACTAGCGCCAATGAGCAGTTCTTC. Translation: CASSPYSTSANEQFF.

The CDR3: CASSFQGAYNEQFF. CDR3 DNA: TGTGCCAGCAGCTTCCAGGGGGCTTACAATGAGCAGTTCTTC. The chain uses TRBV7-9 and TRBJ2-1, with TRBD1 identical over 8 bases. The V gene end was trimmed by 3 bases and the J gene end by 4 bases; junction bases not matched to a gene: 2. Germline lookup yields CDR1 SEHNR and CDR2 FQNEAQ (reference sequence). The CDR3 loop spans 14 amino acids.

The chain couples TRBV12-3 or TRBV12-4 to TRBJ2-1, with D possibly TRBD2 on 6 matching bases. CDR3 length: 13 residues. The V end was cut by 6 bases, the J end by 8 bases, with 14 bases between. The CDR3 DNA sequence: TGTGCCAGCAGCTTGGCGGGGAACCATGAGCAGTTCTTC. It translates to CASSLAGNHEQFF.

On this clone: The identical CDR3 is also encoded by other nucleotide sequences in the sample. The chain combines TRBV18 with TRBJ2-3, with TRBD2 identical over 9 bases. V was clipped by 3 bases and J by 1 base; unmatched bases: 2. CDR1 KGHSH and CDR2 LQKENI come from the germline V gene. CDR3 size: 15 residues. The CDR3 DNA reads as TGTGCCAGCTCACCTTGGACTAGCGGCACAGATACGCAGTATTTT. Its translation is CASSPWTSGTDTQYF. Using reference TRBV18 and TRBJ2-3 for the parts outside the CDR3, the full variable domain is NAGVMQNPRHLVRRRGQEARLRCSPMKGHSHVYWYRQLPEEGLKFMVYLQKENIIDESGMPKERFSAEFPKEGPSILRIQQVVRGDSAAYFCASSPWTSGTDTQYFGPGTRLTVL.

This clone was counted a single time. V and J are TRBV7-9 and TRBJ2-5; D perhaps matches TRBD2 (7 bases). Germline V gene data show CDR1 as SEHNR and CDR2 as FQNEAQ (reference sequence). V lost 8 bases and J 5 bases, leaving 15 bases between the germline ends. This CDR3 region has 13 residues. CDR3 coding DNA: TGTGCCAGCCATGGGGGGGGCCGGGAGACCCAGTACTTC. It encodes CASHGGGRETQYF.

J is TRBJ2-3 and V is TRBV10-2; D perhaps matches TRBD1 (6 bases). The germline gives CDR1 WSHSY, CDR2 SAAADI. The CDR3 covers 13 residues. Between the trimmed V and J ends, which lost 5 bases and 4 bases, there was a span of 10 bases. CDR3 DNA sequence: TGCGCCAGCAGTTGGGGGCGCTCAGATACGCAGTATTTT. Translating it yields CASSWGRSDTQYF.

The rearrangement joins TRBV7-9 to TRBJ1-2; tentatively, D is TRBD1 (6 bases). Per the germline V gene, CDR1 is SEHNR and CDR2 is FQNEAQ (reference sequence). Trimming removed 1 base at V and 6 bases at J, with 12 bases between. This CDR3 has 14 residues. CDR3 nucleotides: TGTGCCAGCAGCTTAGGTTCAGGGGTCCATGGCTACACCTTC. Encoded protein: CASSLGSGVHGYTF.

V usage is TRBV11-3 and J usage is TRBJ1-4; 10 positions agree with TRBD1. The germline V gene has CDR1 SGHNT and CDR2 YENEEA. The CDR3 runs to 14 residues. V was pared by 5 bases and J by 8 bases, with 5 bases of the junction left unmatched. The CDR3 coding sequence is TGTGCCAGCAGCCTCGGGACAGGGGTAGAAAAACTGTTTTTT. This gives the protein CASSLGTGVEKLFF.

The chain combines TRBV19 with TRBJ1-2; tentative D call: TRBD1 (5 bases). V lost 6 bases and J lost 3, with 14 bases in between. CDR3 length: 14 amino acids. Germline V gives CDR1 LNHDA, CDR2 SQIVND (reference sequence). The DNA of the CDR3 is TGTGCCAGTAGCAAGGAGGGACGCTACTATGGCTACACCTTC. It codes for CASSKEGRYYGYTF.

The chain links TRBV2 to TRBJ2-2; 7 nucleotides agree with TRBD2. V was pared by 6 bases and J by 7 bases, with 8 bases of the junction left unmatched. Germline CDR1 is SNHLY and CDR2 is FYNNEI. This CDR3 contains 14 residues. The CDR3 loop reads CASRVLLAIGELFF. The CDR3 DNA sequence: TGTGCCAGCAGGGTTTTACTAGCGATCGGGGAGCTGTTTTTT.

CDR3 sequence: CASSLGPGGHYEQYF. In DNA, the CDR3 is TGTGCCAGCAGCTTAGGGCCAGGGGGACACTACGAGCAGTACTTC. V is TRBV7-8 and J is TRBJ2-7, with TRBD1 matching over 7 bases. The V segment lost 1 base and the J segment 3 bases; nucleotides outside the gene matches: 6. CDR1 and CDR2 from the germline V gene are SGHVS and FQNEAQ. CDR3 length equals 15 residues.

The DNA for the CDR3 is TGTGCCAGCAGCCCCACCCGGTCCGGGGCCAACGTCCTGACTTTC. The encoded protein is CASSPTRSGANVLTF. The chain links TRBV11-2 to TRBJ2-6; no definite D call. The CDR3 spans 15 residues. The germline gives CDR1 SGHAT, CDR2 FQNNGV. V gave up 5 bases and J gave up 4 bases, with 12 bases separating them.

The count of this clone is one. The rearrangement links TRBV10-3 to TRBJ2-1; a possible D gene is TRBD1 (6 bases). This CDR3 has 16 residues. The V end was cut by 4 bases, the J end by 3 bases, with 16 bases between. Germline assignment: CDR1 ENHRY and CDR2 SYGVKD. This CDR3 reads CAISAAQGRSYNEQFF. The CDR3 bases are TGTGCCATCAGTGCCGCACAGGGTAGAAGCTACAATGAGCAGTTCTTC.